This T cell receptor (beta chain) was recovered during a study of cytomegalovirus exposure and HLA in healthy donors (dated by TCRdb to about 2017). For the study in its entirety: A later analysis indicated that the 130 or so validation repertoires were generated on the platform also employed for the approximately 690 repertoires of the first cohort. The study aimed to test whether cataloging public T cell receptors could reveal signatures of past pathogen exposure. Along with the approximately 650-subject first cohort, a separate validation cohort of over a hundred different subjects was used. To predict cytomegalovirus infection status, the study brought together high-throughput TCR immunosequencing, statistical association of individual TCRs with disease status, and machine learning.

A remark on this clone: The target of this receptor is not known. No qualities accompany the bases; no much larger clone lies one base away.

Receptor amplification or capture employed the immunoSEQ multiplex PCR assay. Concerning the study's data processing: A statistical classification framework was built to diagnose cytomegalovirus status from the catalog of TCR beta chain sequences. TCRdb provides this immuneACCESS table in a form limited to in-frame rearrangements. Some clones are lacking; in checked studies, under half of them reflect an unresolved V gene, and why the rest are absent is not known. V and J calls and clone size are given by that table; D and trimming were obtained from the DNA. The table for this sample lists about 97,000 clones; around 96% of them were counted only once. The ten top clones hold roughly 0.82% of the sample. The trim is 8 bases for V and 5 bases for J, with a gap of 19 bases between the germline ends. Sequences MNHNS (CDR1) and SASEGT (CDR2) are obtained from the germline V gene. The CDR3 contains 14 residues, cysteine and phenylalanine counted. CDR3 DNA only is kept here, 42 bases in frame from base 1.

General conclusions and limits of the study: The classifier was reported to diagnose cytomegalovirus status with high specificity and sensitivity in both the original cohort and the validation cohort. Most TCR sequences were observed very rarely across donors, whereas some public TCRs were present in many individuals. A later analysis found that TCRs clustered in the first cohort also tended to co-occur in the 95 to 150 validation repertoires, with approximately 95% of cluster scores above 0. It was suggested by the authors that the approach could potentially be generalized to other disease states and immunological phenotypes. Three of the identified cytomegalovirus-associated TCR beta chains were confirmed in vitro to be specific for cytomegalovirus antigens. A later analysis lacked HLA typing for the validation cohort, so it scored co-occurrence in that cohort across all 110 or so repertoires. The study listed 150 to 200 TCR beta chains as associated with cytomegalovirus.

Donors formed part of the validation cohort, which comprised 120 or so subjects and was distinct from the first cohort of 670 or so subjects. The TCR sequence derives from a woman in her late teens or twenties in good health and CMV-seronegative. The sequenced sample was PBMCs. Recombination linked TRBV6-1 to TRBJ2-7; the D region possibly corresponds to TRBD2 (6 bases align). The nucleotides read TGTGCCAGCTATAGCGGCACGGAGGGGCACGAGCAGTACTTC. This is translated as CASYSGTEGHEQYF.